This paragraph covers one TCR beta chain sequence. The CDR3 has 15 residues. Looked up from germline, CDR1 is SGHAT and CDR2 is FQNNGV. Trimming left V 3 bases short and J 2 bases short, with 11 bases between. A multiplex PCR was run with 60 Vbeta primers and 13 Jbeta primers. Only in-frame clones appear in the TCRdb table, and some are missing; sequencing was by immunoSEQ multiplex PCR. The repertoire has nearly 110,000 clones, approximately 79% of them found once; the top ten carry 12% to 15%. These data are taken from a study of cytomegalovirus exposure and HLA in healthy donors. At sampling all donors were nominally healthy, likely with unrecorded immune exposures.

The sequence came from a woman aged 40 to 50 in good health and CMV-seropositive. The sample comprised PBMCs. This sequence joins TRBV11-2 and TRBJ1-3; perhaps TRBD1 as D (6 bases). The CDR3 region is CASSFQGGTGNTIYF. CDR3 coding DNA: TGTGCCAGCAGCTTTCAAGGGGGAACTGGAAACACCATATATTTT.